Listed here are 30 T cell receptor beta chains from one sample, sequenced in a study of cytomegalovirus exposure and HLA in healthy donors. PCR employed 60 Vbeta and 13 Jbeta primers. Clones were read by immunoSEQ multiplex PCR, and TCRdb kept only the in-frame ones, dropping some. This specimen shows over 100,000 clones; the ten leading clones hold around 1.6%. Sequencing used PBMCs. Receptors were obtained from a woman aged 35 to 49 in good health and CMV-seropositive.

The chain uses TRBV11-2 and TRBJ2-3, with D uncertain. The CDR3 contains 11 residues. Trimming left V 4 bases short and J 10 bases short, with 9 bases between. Germline V gene data show CDR1 as SGHAT and CDR2 as FQNNGV. The CDR3 nucleotides are TGTGCCAGCAGCTCCCATCCATCGCAGTATTTT. Translated: CASSSHPSQYF.

This chain connects TRBV11-2 to TRBJ2-1, with 9 bases matching TRBD2. There are 17 residues in the CDR3. Trimming took 2 bases from V and 0 from J; bases not matched to a gene: 5. The germline V gene has CDR1 SGHAT and CDR2 FQNNGV. CDR3 in amino acids: CASSLYFSGSSYNEQFF. CDR3 bases: TGTGCCAGCAGCTTATATTTTAGCGGGAGCTCCTACAATGAGCAGTTCTTC.

The CDR3 DNA follows: TGTGCCAGCACCACCCTAGCGGGAGGGCCCCACGAGCAGTACTTC. Translation gives CASTTLAGGPHEQYF. The rearrangement links TRBV2 to TRBJ2-7; TRBD2 matches at 12 bases. The CDR3 sequence is 15 residues long. In germline, CDR1 is SNHLY, CDR2 FYNNEI. Trimming removed 7 bases from V and 5 bases from J; junction bases left unmatched: 9.

V and J are TRBV2 and TRBJ1-1; maybe TRBD1 (5 bases). The germline V gene encodes CDR1 SNHLY and CDR2 FYNNEI. The CDR3 contains 11 residues. The ends were cut back, 7 bases at V and 10 bases at J, with 13 bases in the middle. The CDR3 loop is CASTLRGGAFF. The DNA for the CDR3 is TGTGCCAGCACCCTGCGGGGGGGAGCTTTCTTT. Based on the CDR3 plus reference TRBV2 and TRBJ1-1, the full variable domain is EPEVTQTPSHQVTQMGQEVILRCVPISNHLYFYWYRQILGQKVEFLVSFYNNEISEKSEIFDDQFSVERPDGSNFTLKIRSTKLEDSAMYFCASTLRGGAFFGQGTRLTVV.

About this clone: No DNA is shown, since the ends of the CDR3 on it are uncertain; the CDR3 is the one TCRdb lists. The chain recombines TRBV29-1 with TRBJ2-1; TRBD2, the D gene given by the table, was not confirmed from the DNA. In germline, CDR1 is SQVTM, CDR2 ANQGSEA. The CDR3 is made up of 12 amino acids, end residues included. This CDR3 reads CSVGSGTREQLF.

The chain links TRBV19 to TRBJ2-7, with a tentative D call TRBD1 (5 bases). The CDR3 consists of 13 residues. V gave up 2 bases and J gave up 3 bases, with 8 bases separating them. Germline V gene lookup returns CDR1 LNHDA and CDR2 SQIVND (reference sequence). In DNA form, the CDR3 reads TGTGCCAGTAGTATACAGGGTCGCTACGAGCAGTACTTC. As protein: CASSIQGRYEQYF.

The chain has TRBV5-3 and TRBJ1-4; 10 nucleotides match TRBD1. TRBV5-3 is treated as an ORF (open reading frame) with a function not yet certain. There are 18 residues in the CDR3. J lost 2 bases, V lost 4 bases, and 11 bases had no gene match. The CDR3 spells CARSTPTGGEGTNEKLFF. CDR3 nucleotides: TGTGCCAGAAGCACTCCGACAGGGGGCGAAGGTACTAATGAAAAACTGTTTTTT.

The chain's CDR3 is CSGLRDKGGYTF. The DNA of the CDR3 is TGCAGCGGCCTCCGGGACAAGGGAGGCTACACCTTC. The chain is built from TRBV29-1 and TRBJ1-2; TRBD1 might be the D (6 bases). Trimming pared 7 bases from V and 8 bases from J, leaving 17 bases between. This CDR3 comprises 12 residues. The V gene's germline CDR1 is SQVTM and CDR2 ANQGSEA.

V and J are TRBV6-5 and TRBJ2-7; perhaps TRBD2 as D (5 bases). The CDR3 extends over 15 amino acids. V was pared by 4 bases and J by 2 bases, with 15 bases between. Per germline, CDR1 MNHEY and CDR2 SVGAGI. CDR3 sequence reads: CASSSRIDGAYEQYF. CDR3 bases: TGTGCCAGCAGTTCCAGAATAGACGGGGCCTACGAGCAGTACTTC.

The chain links TRBV27 to TRBJ2-1; 11 positions match TRBD2. This CDR3 region has 16 residues. Losses at the gene ends were 5 bases for V and 2 bases for J; bases not matched to a gene: 5. In germline, CDR1 is MNHEY, CDR2 SMNVEV (reference sequence). The CDR3 DNA is TGTGCCAGCAGTATCGTAGCGGGAGGGCCCTACAATGAGCAGTTCTTC. This translates into CASSIVAGGPYNEQFF.

The DNA of the CDR3 is TGTGCCAGCAGTTTGAAACAGAATAACCACGAGCAGTACTTC. Translating it yields CASSLKQNNHEQYF. The rearrangement joins TRBV28 to TRBJ2-7; no firm D call. The CDR3 extends over 14 amino acids. Germline assignment: CDR1 MDHEN and CDR2 SYDVKM. V dropped 3 bases and J dropped 5 bases, with 14 bases sitting between them. The whole variable domain, remainder taken from reference TRBV28 and TRBJ2-7, is DVKVTQSSRYLVKRTGEKVFLECVQDMDHENMFWYRQDPGLGLRLIYFSYDVKMKEKGDIPEGYSVSREKKERFSLILESASTNQTSMYLCASSLKQNNHEQYFGPGTRLTVT.

The chain combines TRBV27 with TRBJ2-7; D is perhaps TRBD1 (7 bases). V was cut by 5 bases and J by 7 bases, with 21 bases left in between. The CDR3 length is 15 residues. The germline V gene has CDR1 MNHEY and CDR2 SMNVEV (reference sequence). The CDR3 protein is CASSPRGTAPGEQYF. DNA for the CDR3: TGTGCCAGCAGTCCCAGGGGGACTGCTCCCGGAGAGCAGTACTTC.

This chain links TRBV7-9 with TRBJ2-7, with D tentatively TRBD1 (5 bases). This CDR3 has 13 amino acids. V was shortened by 5 bases and J by 3 bases, with 11 bases between the two germline ends. The germline V gene has CDR1 SEHNR and CDR2 FQNEAQ (reference sequence). As DNA, the CDR3 is TGTGCCAGCAGCACGACAGCAAGCTACGAGCAGTACTTC. Translating gives CASSTTASYEQYF.

This sequence joins TRBV7-3 and TRBJ2-5, with 7 bases identical to TRBD2. V gave up 0 bases and J gave up 2 bases; unmatched junction bases: 3. CDR3 length equals 15 residues. CDR1 SGHTA and CDR2 FQGTGA come from the germline V gene. CDR3 coding DNA: TGTGCCAGCAGCTTAACCTTTAGCGGGCAAGAGACCCAGTACTTC. Residues: CASSLTFSGQETQYF.

CDR3 bases: TGTGCCAGTAGTATAGTGGCCCTCCTCCGGGAACGGAATGAAGCTTTCTTT. Translating it yields CASSIVALLRERNEAFF. The V call is TRBV19, the J call TRBJ1-1; unclear D gene. This CDR3 is 17 amino acids long. The germline gives CDR1 LNHDA, CDR2 SQIVND (reference sequence). V was trimmed by 1 base and J by 7 bases, leaving 22 bases between them. The whole variable domain, filled in from reference TRBV19 and TRBJ1-1, reads DGGITQSPKYLFRKEGQNVTLSCEQNLNHDAMYWYRQDPGQGLRLIYYSQIVNDFQKGDIAEGYSVSREKKESFPLTVTSAQKNPTAFYLCASSIVALLRERNEAFFGQGTRLTVV.

With respect to this clone: The sample has other DNA sequences that encode this CDR3 too. This chain links TRBV5-1 with TRBJ2-1; 10 nucleotides align to TRBD1. Germline trimming cut 4 bases from V and 2 bases from J; bases unmatched to any gene: 3. The CDR3 sequence is 15 residues long. The germline CDR1 and CDR2 sequences are SGHRS and YFSETQ. CDR3 region: CASSPGQGPYNEQFF. CDR3 nucleotides: TGCGCCAGCAGCCCGGGACAGGGGCCCTACAATGAGCAGTTCTTC.

The gene calls are TRBV18 and TRBJ1-1; maybe TRBD1 (5 bases). Looked up from germline, CDR1 is KGHSH and CDR2 is LQKENI. The CDR3 consists of 17 residues. Trimming removed 0 bases at V and 0 bases at J, with 14 bases between. The CDR3 reads CASSPPKLPRVNTEAFF. CDR3 in DNA: TGTGCCAGCTCACCACCAAAACTTCCCAGGGTGAACACTGAAGCTTTCTTT.

V is TRBV6-5 and J is TRBJ1-2; perhaps TRBD1 as D (6 bases). Germline V CDR1 and CDR2: MNHEY, SVGAGI. The CDR3 extends over 13 amino acids. Trimming removed 5 bases from V and 0 bases from J, with 7 bases in between. The CDR3 is CASSRTANYGYTF. The CDR3 DNA follows: TGTGCCAGCAGTCGGACAGCTAACTATGGCTACACCTTC.

This chain uses TRBV5-1 with TRBJ2-5, with 11 bases lining up with TRBD1. With V trimmed by 3 bases and J by 5 bases, 6 bases remained unmatched. The CDR3 contains 15 residues. The germline gives CDR1 SGHRS, CDR2 YFSETQ. The CDR3 nucleotides are TGCGCCAGCAGCTCTCCGGGACAGGGGGGGGAGACCCAGTACTTC. Its protein is CASSSPGQGGETQYF.

The chain employs TRBV28 and TRBJ1-5; the D gene is possibly TRBD1 (6 bases). The CDR3 has 16 residues. V lost 7 bases and J lost 2, with 18 bases in between. CDR1 is MDHEN, CDR2 SYDVKM, per germline. In DNA form, the CDR3 reads TGTGCCAGCATTCAGGACAGCCCCATGGGCAATCAGCCCCAGCATTTT. Translated, it gives CASIQDSPMGNQPQHF. The full variable domain, completed using reference TRBV28 and TRBJ1-5, is DVKVTQSSRYLVKRTGEKVFLECVQDMDHENMFWYRQDPGLGLRLIYFSYDVKMKEKGDIPEGYSVSREKKERFSLILESASTNQTSMYLCASIQDSPMGNQPQHFGDGTRLSIL.

The chain joins TRBV2 to TRBJ2-2; TRBD1 might be the D (6 bases). The ends were cut back, 8 bases at V and 5 bases at J, with 15 bases in the middle. CDR3 length equals 14 residues. Germline V gene data show CDR1 as SNHLY and CDR2 as FYNNEI. CDR3: CASCLQGLTGELFF. The CDR3 region has the DNA TGTGCCAGCTGCCTACAGGGATTAACCGGGGAGCTGTTTTTT.

The V and J genes are TRBV14 and TRBJ2-3; 8 bases fit TRBD1. The germline gives CDR1 SGHDN, CDR2 FVKESK. V shed 0 bases, J shed 7 bases, and the junction held 9 bases outside the gene matches. This CDR3 contains 16 residues. CDR3 in DNA: TGTGCCAGCAGCCAAGACTGGACAGGGCTTTTGAATACGCAGTATTTT. This codes for CASSQDWTGLLNTQYF.

The chain recombines TRBV27 with TRBJ1-2, with a possible D match to TRBD1 (6 bases). CDR1 is MNHEY, CDR2 SMNVEV, per germline (reference sequence). This CDR3 contains 15 residues. V shed 4 bases and J shed 0 bases, with 12 bases lying between them. CDR3 coding DNA: TGTGCCAGCAGTTCCCGGACAGATCCTAACTATGGCTACACCTTC. Residues: CASSSRTDPNYGYTF.

V usage is TRBV2 and J usage is TRBJ1-6; a weak D match, TRBD1 (5 bases). CDR1 and CDR2 from the germline V gene are SNHLY and FYNNEI. Trimming removed 2 bases at V and 6 bases at J, with 14 bases between. This CDR3 comprises 16 residues. CDR3 DNA sequence: TGTGCCAGCAGTGAAAACGGTCCAGGGTCTAATTCACCCCTCCACTTT. This gives the protein CASSENGPGSNSPLHF.

The chain employs TRBV18 and TRBJ2-1; 9 bases line up with TRBD2. This CDR3 contains 15 residues. J was trimmed by 9 bases and V by 1 base; bases with no gene match: 7. Germline CDR1 reads KGHSH; CDR2 reads LQKENI. CDR3 in DNA: TGTGCCAGCTCACCACGTAGCGGGAGTCCCCCTGAGCAGTTCTTC. It is translated as CASSPRSGSPPEQFF.

The V call is TRBV6-5, the J call TRBJ1-5; 9 bases match TRBD1. The CDR3 is made up of 14 amino acids. J was trimmed by 2 bases and V by 8 bases; bases with no gene match: 4. CDR1 and CDR2 (germline): MNHEY, SVGAGI. This CDR3 is CASGWTGGNQPQHF. The CDR3 bases are TGTGCCAGCGGATGGACAGGGGGCAATCAGCCCCAGCATTTT.

A word on this clone: Other DNA sequences of this sample code for an identical CDR3. The chain uses TRBV5-1 and TRBJ2-3; maybe TRBD2 (6 bases). This CDR3 is 15 amino acids long. Germline V gene lookup returns CDR1 SGHRS and CDR2 YFSETQ. Trimming shortened V by 2 bases and J by 0 bases, and 10 bases separated the two germline ends. The CDR3 reads CASSLSGTSTDTQYF. As DNA, the CDR3 is TGCGCCAGCAGCTTATCCGGGACTAGCACAGATACGCAGTATTTT.

The chain carries TRBV7-9 and TRBJ2-1; no clear D. Per the germline V gene, CDR1 is SEHNR and CDR2 is FQNEAQ (reference sequence). This CDR3 has 17 amino acids. Trimming removed 5 bases at V and 6 bases at J, with 23 bases between. In DNA, the CDR3 is TGTGCCAGCAGCCGTTCCCACTTCCGGGTTCCGAGCAATGAGCAGTTCTTC. Translating it yields CASSRSHFRVPSNEQFF.

This chain connects TRBV11-2 to TRBJ2-3, with TRBD2 as a possible D gene (6 bases). The V end was cut by 2 bases, the J end by 5 bases, with 14 bases between. Germline loops: CDR1 SGHAT, CDR2 FQNNGV. The CDR3 is 15 residues long. CDR3 bases: TGTGCCAGCAGCTTAAGGGCCGGTAGCGGAGATACGCAGTATTTT. This encodes CASSLRAGSGDTQYF.

The gene calls are TRBV28 and TRBJ2-3; D is possibly TRBD2 (6 bases). In germline, CDR1 is MDHEN, CDR2 SYDVKM. V lost 8 bases, J lost 2 bases, and 14 bases lay in between. This CDR3 spans 14 amino acids. The CDR3, as DNA: TGTGCCAGCCGTAGGGCGGGATTCACAGATACGCAGTATTTT. Protein: CASRRAGFTDTQYF.